This T cell receptor beta chain was identified during a study of blood T cells in healthy people across ages. Turning to the study itself: Template switching retrieved approximately one barcoded beta molecule for each two T cells.

This clonotype showed up many times. Antigen unknown. The germline V and J ends were trimmed by 7 bases and 6 bases, with 0 bases remaining between them. This CDR3 contains 8 residues. The germline CDR1 and CDR2 sequences are SGHDN and FVKESK. Findings and limits, study-wide: Correlation between TCR beta diversity and naive T cell percentage was strong.

A second roughly 7 to 12 cycle PCR used barcoded and J-beta primers. One entry per CDR3 protein, called by TCRdb with MiXCR from the 5' RACE reads. Seen here are 1.5 million to 2 million distinct CDR3 sequences, about two fifths observed once, and the top ten hold about 21%. The TCR comes from a human donor in good health. What was sequenced was blood. The rearrangement uses TRBV14 and TRBJ1-1; D unclear. This chain's CDR3 is CASTEAFF. The CDR3 coding sequence is TGTGCCAGCACTGAAGCTTTCTTT.